This T cell receptor (beta chain) stems from a study of blood T cell repertoires in COVID-19. Using immunoSEQ multiplex PCR, the repertoire was profiled, and TCRdb retains in-frame clones only, with some absent. Here the sample spans around 120,000 clones, approximately 62% being singletons. The CDR3 consists of 14 residues. The ends lost 8 bases at V and 4 bases at J; junction bases unmatched: 5. Looked up from germline, CDR1 is LNHDA and CDR2 is SQIVND (reference sequence). The J gene is TRBJ2-1, the V gene TRBV19, with 10 bases identical to TRBD2. The sample was peripheral blood. This receptor was obtained from a man older than 75 with acute or convalescent COVID-19. CDR3 bases: TGTGCCAGTTTAAGCGGGAGGGGTTACAATGAGCAGTTCTTC. Amino acids: CASLSGRGYNEQFF.